This passage covers 7 T cell receptor beta chains from one sample sequenced in a study of blood T cell repertoires in COVID-19. This table comes from immunoSEQ multiplex PCR, and its TCRdb copy is limited to in-frame clones, with some not included. There are about 62,000 clones in the sample; around 87% occur only once, and under 1.3% lies in the top ten. Sequenced material: peripheral blood. These receptors originate from a man between 65 and 79 years old with acute or convalescent COVID-19.

In its sample, this clone was seen a few times. The V call is TRBV7-2, the J call TRBJ1-3; 7 bases line up with TRBD1. This CDR3 has 13 amino acids. Germline V gene data show CDR1 as SGHTA and CDR2 as FQGNSA. CDR3 protein: CATDRASGNTIYF. CDR3 DNA: TGTGCAACCGACAGGGCCTCTGGAAACACCATATATTTT.

V and J are TRBV29-1 and TRBJ2-1; 12 positions match TRBD2. The CDR3 loop spans 13 amino acids. Per the germline V gene, CDR1 is SQVTM and CDR2 is ANQGSEA. Unmatched junction bases numbered 5, after V lost 7 bases and J lost 7 bases. DNA of the CDR3: TGCAGCGGGAGACTAGCGGGAGCGAATGAGCAGTTCTTC. It specifies CSGRLAGANEQFF.

The gene calls are TRBV27 and TRBJ1-5, with 9 bases matching TRBD1. V gave up 5 bases and J gave up 4 bases; unmatched junction bases: 9. The V gene's germline CDR1 is MNHEY and CDR2 SMNVEV (reference sequence). There are 16 residues in the CDR3. The CDR3 sequence: CASSPDRTGVNQPQHF. The CDR3 DNA follows: TGTGCCAGCAGTCCCGATAGGACAGGGGTTAATCAGCCCCAGCATTTT.

The gene calls are TRBV13 and TRBJ1-1, with TRBD1 matching over 7 bases. The CDR3 totals 18 residues. V was clipped by 7 bases and J by 1 base; unmatched bases: 18. The germline CDR1 and CDR2 sequences are PRHDT and FYEKMQ (reference sequence). The CDR3 DNA follows: TGTGCCAGCACCAAAACTTGGGTGCCGGGACAGCCGAACACTGAAGCTTTCTTT. Encoded protein: CASTKTWVPGQPNTEAFF.

The chain carries TRBV6-5 and TRBJ2-7; 10 bases are shared with TRBD1. Trimming cost V 7 bases and J 2 bases; bases outside gene matches: 5. Germline CDR1 reads MNHEY; CDR2 reads SVGAGI. This CDR3 has 14 residues. The CDR3 sequence: CASITGTGAYEQYF. Here the CDR3 DNA reads TGTGCCAGCATCACCGGGACAGGGGCCTACGAGCAGTACTTC.

The rearrangement uses TRBV19 and TRBJ1-1; 10 nucleotides line up with TRBD1. This CDR3 region has 16 residues. Per the germline V gene, CDR1 is LNHDA and CDR2 is SQIVND (reference sequence). After removal of 4 bases from V and 2 bases from J, the junction contained 7 bases not matched to a gene. CDR3 protein: CASSKRGDRGNTEAFF. CDR3 nucleotides: TGTGCCAGTAGTAAGCGGGGGGACAGGGGTAACACTGAAGCTTTCTTT.

The V call is TRBV4-1, the J call TRBJ1-2, with D possibly matching TRBD1 (5 bases). The CDR3 spans 15 residues. In germline, CDR1 is MGHRA, CDR2 YSYEKL. V shed 3 bases and J shed 8 bases, with 19 bases lying between them. CDR3 in amino acids: CASSHPSGGVGGYTF. In DNA, the CDR3 is TGCGCCAGCAGCCACCCCTCGGGAGGGGTCGGGGGCTACACCTTC.